This T cell receptor (beta chain) was obtained from a study of shared clonotypes between healthy human individuals. The study, taken as a whole, reports: In this cohort, only blood was sampled, and tissue repertoires likely differ.

Turning to this clone: Its antigen remains unidentified.

CD8 cells classed as naive were CD45RO-negative and positively selected for CCR7, excluding terminally differentiated effector memory CD45RA+ cells. Some clones are missing from TCRdb's copy, which holds only in-frame ones; the method was immunoSEQ multiplex PCR. The sample lists under 700,000 clones, about 95% occurring once. The CDR3 has 15 amino acids. Germline CDR1 reads SGHRS; CDR2 reads YFSETQ. Deletions cut 0 bases from V and 3 bases from J, with 12 bases between. The chain joins TRBV5-1 to TRBJ1-1; no definite D call. This sequence was found in a woman in her twenties or thirties in good health. Input material: naive CD8+ T cells sorted from blood. The CDR3: CASSLVSVFDTEAFF. The CDR3 DNA is TGCGCCAGCAGCTTGGTTTCTGTTTTCGACACTGAAGCTTTCTTT.